Below, 13 T cell receptor beta chains from the same sample are listed, as sequenced in a study of identical twins. TCRdb processed the 5' RACE reads anew with MiXCR; each CDR3 protein has one entry. The table has about 700,000 distinct CDR3 sequences, about 9.4% seen once; the top ten hold around 0.95%. These sequences were also reported in another study, on yellow fever vaccine responses in identical twins.

Material for sequencing was PBMCs. These receptors came from a woman between 18 and 29 years old in good health.

This clonotype appeared many times. The V gene is TRBV5-1, the J gene TRBJ2-7, with 8 nucleotides matching TRBD1. The CDR3 contains 16 residues. The V gene's germline CDR1 is SGHRS and CDR2 YFSETQ. The J segment lost 0 bases and the V segment lost 0 bases, leaving 5 bases of the junction unmatched. The CDR3 here is CASSLGQGAYSYEQYF. The CDR3 DNA reads as TGCGCCAGCAGCTTGGGGCAGGGGGCCTACTCCTACGAGCAGTACTTC.

This clonotype came up many times. The chain has TRBV2 and TRBJ2-3, with TRBD2 identical over 8 bases. CDR3 length: 13 amino acids. Germline CDR1 reads SNHLY; CDR2 reads FYNNEI. V shed 9 bases and J 6 bases; nucleotides not matched to a gene: 8. The CDR3 spells CASKSGGRDTQYF. The CDR3 nucleotides are TGTGCCAGTAAGAGCGGGGGCCGGGATACGCAGTATTTT.

This clonotype appeared a few times. This rearrangement joins TRBV9 to TRBJ1-2; perhaps TRBD1 as D (5 bases). This CDR3 spans 15 amino acids. Germline V lookup: CDR1 SGDLS, CDR2 YYNGEE. V lost 3 bases and J lost 8, with 20 bases in between. CDR3 in amino acids: CASSESGTADWGYTF. Here the CDR3 DNA reads TGTGCCAGCAGCGAATCCGGGACGGCGGACTGGGGCTACACCTTC.

This clonotype was picked up a small number of times. The rearrangement links TRBV20-1 to TRBJ2-5; 13 nucleotides align to TRBD2. CDR1 is DFQATT and CDR2 is SNEGSKA in the germline V gene (reference sequence). The CDR3 is 17 residues long. Germline trimming cut 3 bases from V and 1 base from J; bases unmatched to any gene: 8. Here the CDR3 reads CSARPRTSGGVQETQYF. CDR3 coding DNA: TGCAGTGCTAGGCCGAGGACTAGCGGGGGAGTCCAAGAGACCCAGTACTTC.

This clonotype was counted a few times. The chain employs TRBV5-1 and TRBJ2-4; no clear D gene. The germline V and J ends were trimmed by 4 bases and 4 bases, with 15 bases remaining between them. The CDR3 consists of 15 residues. CDR1 and CDR2 (germline): SGHRS, YFSETQ. CDR3 residues: CASSNEGMRKNIQYF. The CDR3 DNA follows: TGCGCCAGCAGCAACGAAGGGATGCGGAAAAACATTCAGTACTTC.

The table lists this clonotype with many counts. V is TRBV20-1 and J is TRBJ2-3; D remains ambiguous. Germline values: CDR1 DFQATT, CDR2 SNEGSKA (reference sequence). V was clipped by 4 bases and J by 5 bases, with 7 bases between them. CDR3 length equals 11 residues. This CDR3 is CSATPGDTQYF. The CDR3 DNA is TGCAGTGCTACACCAGGAGATACGCAGTATTTT.

In DNA form, the CDR3 reads TGTGCCAGCAGTATAAAAAGGAATGAAAATGAGCAGTTCTTC. This gives the protein CASSIKRNENEQFF. The chain employs TRBV5-4 and TRBJ2-1; the D is unclear. From germline, CDR1 is SGHNT and CDR2 YYREEE (reference sequence). Trimming cost V 5 bases and J 7 bases, with 16 bases left between them. The length of the CDR3 is 14 residues.

Concerning this clonotype: An end of the junction does not agree with germline; a read error may underlie this. V usage is TRBV20-1 and J usage is TRBJ2-1; tentative D call: TRBD1 (6 bases). CDR3 length: 17 amino acids. Germline V gene sequence: CDR1 DFQATT, CDR2 SNEGSKA (reference sequence). The DNA for the CDR3 is TGCAGCGCTAGAGACATCGTGACAGGAACTTCCTACAATGAGCAGTTCTTC. Translated, it gives CSARDIVTGTSYNEQFF.

CDR3 nucleotide sequence: TGTGCCAGCAGTCCGGGGACTAGCGGAAAAAACATTCAGTACTTC. Translated, it gives CASSPGTSGKNIQYF. The rearrangement links TRBV12-3 or TRBV12-4 to TRBJ2-4, with 11 bases lining up with TRBD2. The CDR3 contains 15 residues. Trimming removed 5 bases from V and 4 bases from J; junction bases left unmatched: 4.

The rearrangement joins TRBV9 to TRBJ2-3; TRBD1 matches 8 bases. Looked up from germline, CDR1 is SGDLS and CDR2 is YYNGEE. V shed 0 bases and J 4 bases; nucleotides not matched to a gene: 4. This CDR3 is built from 15 residues. CDR3 sequence (DNA): TGTGCCAGCAGCGTAGTGGGGACAGGCCCAGATACGCAGTATTTT. This sequence encodes CASSVVGTGPDTQYF. Supplemented by reference TRBV9 and TRBJ2-3, the full variable domain reads DSGVTQTPKHLITATGQRVTLRCSPRSGDLSVYWYQQSLDQGLQFLIQYYNGEERAKGNILERFSAQQFPDLHSELNLSSLELGDSALYFCASSVVGTGPDTQYFGPGTRLTVL.

There are a few counts of this clonotype. This rearrangement joins TRBV20-1 to TRBJ2-1; D ambiguous. V lost 2 bases, J lost 0 bases, and 8 bases lay in between. The germline CDR1 and CDR2 sequences are DFQATT and SNEGSKA (reference sequence). The CDR3 is 14 amino acids. The CDR3 loop is CSARPTSSYNEQFF. CDR3 nucleotide sequence: TGCAGTGCTAGACCCACCAGCTCCTACAATGAGCAGTTCTTC.

The rearrangement joins TRBV29-1 to TRBJ1-2, with TRBD1 matching over 12 bases. CDR3 length: 15 amino acids. CDR1 is SQVTM and CDR2 is ANQGSEA in the germline V gene. V shed 1 base and J 3 bases; nucleotides not matched to a gene: 3. In DNA form, the CDR3 reads TGCAGCGTTGAAGTGGGACAGGGGGCCGACTATGGCTACACCTTC. Translation: CSVEVGQGADYGYTF.

This clonotype came up a few times. The chain joins TRBV20-1 to TRBJ2-5; 7 bases line up with TRBD1. With 4 bases clipped from V and 0 bases from J, the junction kept 8 bases outside the gene matches. The CDR3 consists of 15 residues. Germline CDR1 reads DFQATT; CDR2 reads SNEGSKA (reference sequence). The CDR3 loop reads CSAKGGWGYQETQYF. The CDR3 coding sequence is TGCAGTGCTAAAGGGGGCTGGGGGTACCAAGAGACCCAGTACTTC.